The 27 T cell receptor beta chains given below trace back to one sample, sequenced in a study of cytomegalovirus exposure and HLA in healthy donors. Primers included in the PCR were 60 Vbeta and 13 Jbeta primers. Generated by immunoSEQ multiplex PCR, the TCRdb table keeps only in-frame clones and is missing some. This table holds 120,000 or so clones, about 80% found once. Sample: PBMCs. Receptor source: a woman aged 50 to 60 in good health and CMV-seropositive.

The V call is TRBV7-2, the J call TRBJ1-3, with TRBD1 matching over 7 bases. J lost 3 bases, V lost 6 bases, and 2 bases had no gene match. Germline V gene sequence: CDR1 SGHTA, CDR2 FQGNSA. The CDR3 covers 13 residues. In DNA, the CDR3 is TGTGCCAGCAGATCAGGGGGTGGAAACACCATATATTTT. Its protein product is CASRSGGGNTIYF.

The V call is TRBV7-2, the J call TRBJ2-1, with D maybe TRBD1 (5 bases). From germline, CDR1 is SGHTA and CDR2 FQGNSA. The V end was cut by 7 bases, the J end by 0 bases, with 13 bases between. The CDR3 length is 15 residues. The CDR3 DNA reads as TGTGCCAGCACCAGGACATCTTCCTCCTACAATGAGCAGTTCTTC. Protein: CASTRTSSSYNEQFF.

This clone was counted between two and nine times. This chain connects TRBV7-3 to TRBJ1-1; D perhaps matches TRBD1 (5 bases). Germline V gene sequence: CDR1 SGHTA, CDR2 FQGTGA. The V end was cut by 4 bases, the J end by 4 bases, with 10 bases between. This CDR3 comprises 13 residues. DNA for the CDR3: TGTGCCAGCAGCTACAGGATCAGCACTGAAGCTTTCTTT. This translates into CASSYRISTEAFF.

The V gene is TRBV7-2, the J gene TRBJ1-2; D ambiguous. CDR1 is SGHTA and CDR2 is FQGNSA in the germline V gene. V lost 5 bases and J lost 12, with 16 bases in between. This CDR3 has 12 amino acids. The CDR3 DNA reads as TGTGCCAGCAGCCCTCCGGATGCAGGTCACACCTTC. It yields the protein CASSPPDAGHTF.

The V call is TRBV29-1, the J call TRBJ1-2; perhaps TRBD1 as D (6 bases). Trimming removed 4 bases from V and 8 bases from J, with 8 bases in between. Germline V gene data show CDR1 as SQVTM and CDR2 as ANQGSEA. This CDR3 is 10 amino acids long. CDR3 sequence (DNA): TGCAGCGTTGGGACAGAGGGCTACACCTTC. It encodes CSVGTEGYTF.

The chain joins TRBV27 to TRBJ1-2, with 8 bases identical to TRBD1. CDR1 is MNHEY and CDR2 is SMNVEV in the germline V gene (reference sequence). V was pared by 1 base and J by 4 bases, with 17 bases of the junction left unmatched. This CDR3 is 19 amino acids long. For the CDR3, the DNA is TGTGCCAGCAGTTTATACCCCGGACAGGGCCCCGGGAACCTCTATGGCTACACCTTC. Amino acid sequence: CASSLYPGQGPGNLYGYTF.

The rearrangement uses TRBV6-1 and TRBJ2-1, with 12 bases fitting TRBD2. The germline CDR1 and CDR2 sequences are MNHNS and SASEGT. The CDR3 spans 15 residues. After removal of 6 bases from V and 7 bases from J, the junction contained 7 bases not matched to a gene. This CDR3 reads CASRNLAGGFNEQFF. The CDR3 bases are TGTGCCAGCAGAAACCTAGCGGGGGGGTTTAATGAGCAGTTCTTC.

This clone was seen a single time. The rearrangement links TRBV30 to TRBJ1-1; D is perhaps TRBD1 (5 bases). The CDR3 totals 12 residues. The V and J ends lost 3 bases and 5 bases respectively, with 10 bases between them. Germline loops: CDR1 GTSNPN, CDR2 SVGIG (reference sequence). DNA of the CDR3: TGTGCCTGGAGCGGGGGGGGAACTGAAGCTTTCTTT. This encodes CAWSGGGTEAFF.

This clone was seen a handful of times. CDR3 in amino acids: CAWSDPPGTDTQYF. The CDR3 coding sequence is TGTGCCTGGAGTGACCCCCCAGGCACAGATACGCAGTATTTT. This chain links TRBV30 with TRBJ2-3; the D is unclear. V lost 1 base, J lost 1 base, and 9 bases lay in between. Germline V CDR1 and CDR2: GTSNPN, SVGIG (reference sequence). This CDR3 comprises 14 residues.

The V gene is TRBV14, the J gene TRBJ2-1, with a tentative D call TRBD2 (6 bases). Trimming left V 3 bases short and J 2 bases short, with 23 bases between. In germline, CDR1 is SGHDN, CDR2 FVKESK. The CDR3 consists of 19 residues. As DNA, the CDR3 is TGTGCCAGCAGCCACAAGACCGTCCCGGGGGAGCCGGCCTACAATGAGCAGTTCTTC. Its translation: CASSHKTVPGEPAYNEQFF. Complete variable domain (other parts from reference TRBV14 and TRBJ2-1): EAGVTQFPSHSVIEKGQTVTLRCDPISGHDNLYWYRRVMGKEIKFLLHFVKESKQDESGMPNNRFLAERTGGTYSTLKVQPAELEDSGVYFCASSHKTVPGEPAYNEQFFGPGTRLTVL.

The J gene is TRBJ2-7, the V gene TRBV15; D is unclear. V gave up 1 base and J gave up 3 bases, with 7 bases separating them. The V gene's germline CDR1 is LNHNV and CDR2 YYDKDF (reference sequence). This CDR3 is 13 amino acids long. The CDR3 bases are TGTGCCACCAGCAGAGTTGGAGTCTACGAGCAGTACTTC. It yields the protein CATSRVGVYEQYF.

This chain connects TRBV29-1 to TRBJ2-5; tentative D call: TRBD1 (5 bases). Per the germline V gene, CDR1 is SQVTM and CDR2 is ANQGSEA. V was shortened by 3 bases and J by 4 bases, with 9 bases between the two germline ends. This CDR3 contains 12 residues. The CDR3 DNA sequence: TGCAGCGTTGAGGGCAGGGTAGAGACCCAGTACTTC. It encodes CSVEGRVETQYF.

J is TRBJ2-3 and V is TRBV5-4; the D gene is possibly TRBD1 (5 bases). The germline V gene has CDR1 SGHNT and CDR2 YYREEE (reference sequence). The CDR3 covers 16 residues. With 4 bases removed from V and 4 bases from J, the gap between germline ends came to 19 bases. CDR3 loop: CASSRATDRRSDTQYF. As DNA, the CDR3 is TGTGCCAGCAGCCGGGCGACAGACCGGCGGTCAGATACGCAGTATTTT.

The chain has TRBV5-4 and TRBJ2-3; unclear D gene. CDR1 is SGHNT, CDR2 YYREEE, per germline (reference sequence). The CDR3 has 13 residues. V dropped 0 bases and J dropped 1 base, with 3 bases sitting between them. In nucleotides, the CDR3 is TGTGCCAGCAGCTTGGGAGGCACAGATACGCAGTATTTT. Its protein is CASSLGGTDTQYF.

DNA of the CDR3: TGTGCCAGCAGGCTCACTAGCGGGAGGGTAGAGACCCAGTACTTC. It yields the protein CASRLTSGRVETQYF. This chain connects TRBV6-1 to TRBJ2-5; 13 bases match TRBD2. The CDR3 is 15 amino acids. Trimming cost V 6 bases and J 4 bases; bases outside gene matches: 5. Germline CDR1 and CDR2: MNHNS and SASEGT.

The V gene is TRBV7-2, the J gene TRBJ1-6; D is undetermined. Germline V gene data show CDR1 as SGHTA and CDR2 as FQGNSA. The V gene lost 1 base and the J gene lost 9 bases, with 10 bases spanning the gap. This CDR3 has 14 residues. CDR3 sequence: CASSLDRVASPLHF. For the CDR3, the DNA is TGTGCCAGCAGCTTAGACCGCGTAGCTTCACCCCTCCACTTT.

This clone was counted between two and nine times. This chain uses TRBV5-1 with TRBJ1-2; possibly TRBD1 for D (6 bases). Per the germline V gene, CDR1 is SGHRS and CDR2 is YFSETQ. The CDR3 has 16 amino acids. V shed 0 bases and J shed 7 bases, with 19 bases lying between them. The CDR3 sequence: CASSLGGGRNRGGYTF. The CDR3 DNA is TGCGCCAGCAGCTTGGGTGGGGGCCGGAATCGGGGTGGCTACACCTTC. Supplemented by reference TRBV5-1 and TRBJ1-2, the full variable domain reads KAGVTQTPRYLIKTRGQQVTLSCSPISGHRSVSWYQQTPGQGLQFLFEYFSETQRNKGNFPGRFSGRQFSNSRSEMNVSTLELGDSALYLCASSLGGGRNRGGYTFGSGTRLTVV.

On this clone: Its ends do not fully match the called genes, so a read error is possible. This specimen includes other DNA sequences encoding the same CDR3. This chain joins TRBV5-6 and TRBJ2-6; D not resolved. Looked up from germline, CDR1 is SGHDT and CDR2 is YYEEEE. The CDR3 covers 15 residues. The CDR3 spells CASSPRVSGANVLTF. The DNA of the CDR3 is TGTGCCAGCAGCCCCCGGGTATCTGGAGCCAACGTCCTGACTTTC.

V usage is TRBV7-9 and J usage is TRBJ2-2; D is unresolved. V lost 6 bases and J 7 bases, leaving 9 bases between the germline ends. This CDR3 has 12 residues. Germline loops: CDR1 SEHNR, CDR2 FQNEAQ (reference sequence). CDR3 in amino acids: CASSYTLGELFF. CDR3 nucleotides: TGTGCCAGCAGTTACACCCTCGGGGAGCTGTTTTTT.

The chain links TRBV27 to TRBJ1-2, with a weak D call TRBD1 (6 bases). The CDR3 is made up of 13 amino acids. V shed 3 bases and J shed 8 bases, with 13 bases lying between them. CDR1 MNHEY and CDR2 SMNVEV come from the germline V gene (reference sequence). Here the CDR3 DNA reads TGTGCCAGCAGTTTGAACAGGGCAGGAGGCTACACCTTC. Amino acids: CASSLNRAGGYTF.

The chain combines TRBV6-1 with TRBJ1-2; D perhaps matches TRBD1 (5 bases). There are 13 residues in the CDR3. CDR1 and CDR2 (germline): MNHNS, SASEGT. Trimming pared 6 bases from V and 5 bases from J, leaving 13 bases between. In DNA form, the CDR3 reads TGTGCCAGCAGCCTTACCGGGGGGTATGGCTACACCTTC. Its protein product is CASSLTGGYGYTF.

The J gene is TRBJ2-2, the V gene TRBV5-4; a possible D gene is TRBD1 (5 bases). Germline-derived CDR1 and CDR2 are SGHNT and YYREEE (reference sequence). The CDR3 runs to 15 residues. V lost 1 base and J 8 bases, leaving 15 bases between the germline ends. The chain's CDR3 is CASSLFAGKVGELFF. In DNA form, the CDR3 reads TGTGCCAGCAGCTTGTTCGCAGGGAAAGTTGGGGAGCTGTTTTTT.

V and J are TRBV7-6 and TRBJ2-7; 11 bases agree with TRBD1. CDR1 and CDR2 from the germline V gene are SGHVS and FNYEAQ. Unmatched junction bases numbered 7, after V lost 5 bases and J lost 4 bases. The CDR3 contains 15 residues. The CDR3 bases are TGTGCCAGCAGCCCAGGACAGGGGGCAGTGTACGAGCAGTACTTC. It yields the protein CASSPGQGAVYEQYF.

There are a few counts of this clone. V and J are TRBV2 and TRBJ2-7, with D perhaps TRBD1 (5 bases). CDR1 and CDR2 from the germline V gene are SNHLY and FYNNEI. This CDR3 comprises 13 residues. Trimming took off 7 bases at V and 2 bases at J, with 12 bases between the two ends. The CDR3 protein is CASTRTIPYEQYF. The CDR3 DNA reads as TGTGCCAGCACAAGGACAATTCCCTACGAGCAGTACTTC.

V usage is TRBV4-1 and J usage is TRBJ2-1, with 8 positions matching TRBD2. The CDR3 totals 15 residues. V dropped 1 base and J dropped 4; count of bases not matched to a gene: 3. Germline CDR1 is MGHRA and CDR2 is YSYEKL. CDR3 amino acids: CASSQVSGIYNEQFF. In nucleotides, the CDR3 is TGCGCCAGCAGCCAAGTTAGCGGGATTTACAATGAGCAGTTCTTC.

This clone was seen a handful of times. The rearrangement links TRBV5-4 to TRBJ2-7; possibly TRBD1 for D (5 bases). V was pared by 4 bases and J by 4 bases, with 18 bases between. CDR3 length: 15 residues. Germline CDR1 reads SGHNT; CDR2 reads YYREEE (reference sequence). The CDR3 here is CASSPSTGPDYEQYF. In DNA form, the CDR3 reads TGTGCCAGCAGCCCGTCCACAGGTCCTGATTACGAGCAGTACTTC.

Written as DNA, the CDR3 is TGTGCCAGCAGCCCCTGGACTAGCAGTCCTAGCACAGATACGCAGTATTTT. It yields the protein CASSPWTSSPSTDTQYF. The chain links TRBV7-9 to TRBJ2-3; the match to TRBD2 covers 8 bases. The CDR3 covers 17 residues. CDR1 is SEHNR and CDR2 is FQNEAQ in the germline V gene (reference sequence). Trimming took 5 bases from V and 0 from J; bases not matched to a gene: 10.